This T cell receptor (beta chain) was documented in a study of blood T cell repertoires in COVID-19. In its sample, this clone was seen a few times. Sequencing was performed with immunoSEQ multiplex PCR; in TCRdb, only in-frame clones are kept and a portion is missing. The data contain about 220,000 clones, roughly four fifths of them seen just once; the ten biggest clones take up approximately 4%. Per the germline V gene, CDR1 is SQVTM and CDR2 is ANQGSEA. This CDR3 is 15 amino acids long. V was clipped by 4 bases and J by 8 bases; unmatched bases: 13. Source material: PBMCs or T cells enriched from blood (not recorded which). This receptor was identified in a woman aged 40 to 50 who had been exposed to COVID-19. V and J are TRBV29-1 and TRBJ2-1; 8 bases fit TRBD2. CDR3 DNA sequence: TGCAGCGTTGTCCAACCGGGACTAGGTACCGATGAGCAGTTCTTC. This codes for CSVVQPGLGTDEQFF.